A single T cell receptor beta chain is shown here with its context. Its matching antigen is unknown. This PCR relied on a set of 60 Vbeta primers and 13 Jbeta primers. Profiling relied on immunoSEQ multiplex PCR, and the TCRdb table lists in-frame clones only, not all of them. The profile shows around 110,000 clones, nearly 75% of them singletons. The sample is drawn from a study of cytomegalovirus exposure and HLA in healthy donors. Trimming took off 0 bases at V and 6 bases at J, with 11 bases between the two ends. Germline CDR1 is LGHNA and CDR2 is YSLEER. The CDR3 spans 14 residues. Study-wide findings and caveats: Presence/absence analysis assumed near-uniform sequencing depth across donors. Most TCR beta V segments were productive about 87% or about 30% of the time in an earlier analysis.

Sequences were obtained from PBMCs. This receptor was taken from a man between 25 and 39 years old in good health and CMV-seropositive. This sequence joins TRBV4-3 and TRBJ1-2, with D possibly matching TRBD1 (5 bases). The CDR3, as DNA: TGCGCCAGCAGCCAAGATTGGGCAGGGAATGGCTACACCTTC. Translated: CASSQDWAGNGYTF.